Listed below are T cell receptor beta chains from one sample, sequenced in a study of PD-L1 blockade in urothelial cancer. Measured with immunoSEQ multiplex PCR; TCRdb has only the in-frame clones, and not every one. The sample contains about 45,000 clones, around 88% of which appear only once. This sample comprised PBMCs, obtained around atezolizumab (anti-PD-L1) treatment. Source of these receptors: an elderly man with urothelial cancer. Both conserved end residues are part of each CDR3. D genes are given only for firm matches. A clone size is listed for some rows: how often the clone was seen (once, few, many), or a class if it is expanded.

d_gene: .
len: 15
abundance: .
v_gene: TRBV2
j_gene: TRBJ2-3
CDR3aa: CASREQGIGTDTQYF
CDR3nt: TGTGCCAGCAGGGAACAGGGTATCGGCACAGATACGCAGTATTTT

d_gene: .
len: 15
abundance: .
v_gene: TRBV5-4
j_gene: TRBJ1-1
CDR3aa: CASSLRAGPGTEAFF
CDR3nt: TGTGCCAGCAGCTTGAGGGCAGGGCCCGGCACTGAAGCTTTCTTT

d_gene: TRBD1
len: 13
abundance: .
v_gene: TRBV19
j_gene: TRBJ1-1
CDR3aa: CASTLTGGTEAFF
CDR3nt: TGTGCCAGTACACTAACAGGGGGCACTGAAGCTTTCTTT

d_gene: .
len: 15
abundance: .
v_gene: TRBV19
j_gene: TRBJ2-1
CDR3aa: CASSRAPASYNEQFF
CDR3nt: TGTGCCAGTAGTAGGGCGCCGGCCTCCTACAATGAGCAGTTCTTC

d_gene: .
len: 16
abundance: few
v_gene: TRBV5-1
j_gene: TRBJ2-2
CDR3aa: CASSLDRDFNTGELFF
CDR3nt: TGCGCCAGCAGCTTAGACCGGGACTTTAACACCGGGGAGCTGTTTTTT

d_gene: .
len: 15
abundance: few
v_gene: TRBV5-6
j_gene: TRBJ2-5
CDR3aa: CASSRWGVNQETQYF
CDR3nt: TGTGCCAGCAGCAGGTGGGGGGTCAACCAAGAGACCCAGTACTTC

d_gene: TRBD1
len: 15
abundance: .
v_gene: TRBV30
j_gene: TRBJ2-5
CDR3aa: CAWSSQGARGKTQYF
CDR3nt: TGTGCCTGGAGTTCCCAGGGGGCTCGGGGAAAGACCCAGTACTTC

d_gene: .
len: 13
abundance: .
v_gene: TRBV29-1
j_gene: TRBJ1-5
CDR3aa: CSAGENSNQPQHF
CDR3nt: TGCAGCGCGGGGGAGAATAGCAATCAGCCCCAGCATTTT

d_gene: TRBD1
len: 17
abundance: .
v_gene: TRBV7-2
j_gene: TRBJ1-3
CDR3aa: CASSSTQTGLAGNTIYF
CDR3nt: TGTGCCAGCAGCTCAACTCAGACAGGGCTCGCTGGAAACACCATATATTTT

d_gene: TRBD1
len: 15
abundance: once
v_gene: TRBV7-9
j_gene: TRBJ2-2
CDR3aa: CASSARTGGPGELFF
CDR3nt: TGTGCCAGCAGCGCGCGGACAGGGGGTCCCGGGGAGCTGTTTTTT

d_gene: .
len: 15
abundance: .
v_gene: TRBV5-1
j_gene: TRBJ2-5
CDR3aa: CASSTQTGPQETQYF
CDR3nt: TGCGCCAGCAGCACCCAGACAGGACCCCAAGAGACCCAGTACTTC

d_gene: TRBD2
len: 14
abundance: .
v_gene: TRBV7-9
j_gene: TRBJ2-7
CDR3aa: CASSLVGGGYEQYF
CDR3nt: TGTGCCAGCAGCTTAGTCGGGGGAGGGTACGAGCAGTACTTC

d_gene: TRBD1
len: 15
abundance: .
v_gene: TRBV19
j_gene: TRBJ1-1
CDR3aa: CASSGQGGSRTEAFF
CDR3nt: TGTGCCAGTTCGGGACAGGGCGGAAGTCGGACTGAAGCTTTCTTT

d_gene: .
len: 14
abundance: .
v_gene: TRBV19
j_gene: TRBJ1-2
CDR3aa: CASSNGRTASGYTF
CDR3nt: TGTGCCAGTAGTAACGGGCGGACAGCTAGTGGCTACACCTTC

d_gene: TRBD1
len: 13
abundance: once
v_gene: TRBV5-1
j_gene: TRBJ2-7
CDR3aa: CASSRTGPYEQYF
CDR3nt: TGCGCCAGCAGTCGGACAGGGCCCTACGAGCAGTACTTC